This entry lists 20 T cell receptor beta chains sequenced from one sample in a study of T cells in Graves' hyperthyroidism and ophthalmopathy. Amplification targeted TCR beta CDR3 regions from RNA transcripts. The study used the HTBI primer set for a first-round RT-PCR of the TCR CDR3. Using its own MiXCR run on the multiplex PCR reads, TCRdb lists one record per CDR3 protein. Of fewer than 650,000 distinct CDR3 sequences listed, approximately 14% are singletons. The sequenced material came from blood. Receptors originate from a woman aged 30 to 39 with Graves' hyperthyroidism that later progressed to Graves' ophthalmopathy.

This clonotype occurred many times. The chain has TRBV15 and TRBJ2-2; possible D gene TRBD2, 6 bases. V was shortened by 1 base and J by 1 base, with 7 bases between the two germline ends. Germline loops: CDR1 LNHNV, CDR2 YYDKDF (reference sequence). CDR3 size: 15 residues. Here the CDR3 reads CATSRGLVNTGELFF. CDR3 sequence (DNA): TGTGCCACCAGCAGAGGACTAGTGAACACCGGGGAGCTGTTTTTT.

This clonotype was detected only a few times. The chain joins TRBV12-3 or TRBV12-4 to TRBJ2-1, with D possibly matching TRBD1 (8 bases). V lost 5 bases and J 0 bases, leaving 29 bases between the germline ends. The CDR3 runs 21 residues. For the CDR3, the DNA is TGTGCCAGCAGTCTGGAAAGGACAGGGCAAGACGGGAGGTTCTCCTACAATGAGCAGTTCTTC. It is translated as CASSLERTGQDGRFSYNEQFF.

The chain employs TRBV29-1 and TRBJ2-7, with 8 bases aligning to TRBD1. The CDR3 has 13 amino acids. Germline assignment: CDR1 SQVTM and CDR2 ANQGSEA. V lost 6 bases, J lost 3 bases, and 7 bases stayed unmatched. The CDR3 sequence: CSVSGTGDYEQYF. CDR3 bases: TGCAGCGTATCCGGGACAGGAGACTACGAGCAGTACTTC.

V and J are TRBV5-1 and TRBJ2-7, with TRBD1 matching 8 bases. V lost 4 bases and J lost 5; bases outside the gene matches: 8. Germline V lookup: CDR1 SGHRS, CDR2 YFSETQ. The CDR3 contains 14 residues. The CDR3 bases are TGCGCCAGCAGCCAGGGACAGGAATTAGACGAGCAGTACTTC. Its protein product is CASSQGQELDEQYF.

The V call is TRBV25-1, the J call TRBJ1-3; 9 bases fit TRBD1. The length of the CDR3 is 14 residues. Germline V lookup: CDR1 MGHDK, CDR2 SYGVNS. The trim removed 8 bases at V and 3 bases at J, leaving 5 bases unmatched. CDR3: CASRTGGYGNTIYF. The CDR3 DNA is TGTGCCAGCCGCACAGGGGGCTATGGAAACACCATATATTTT. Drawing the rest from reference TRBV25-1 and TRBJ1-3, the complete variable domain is EADIYQTPRYLVIGTGKKITLECSQTMGHDKMYWYQQDPGMELHLIHYSYGVNSTEKGDLSSESTVSRIRTEHFPLTLESARPSHTSQYLCASRTGGYGNTIYFGEGSWLTVV.

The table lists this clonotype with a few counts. For the CDR3, the DNA is TGTGCCAGCAGTTACTCTGCGGGAGAATCGTACGAGCAGTACTTC. Amino acid sequence: CASSYSAGESYEQYF. The rearrangement uses TRBV6-5 and TRBJ2-7; TRBD2 agrees at 7 bases. V trimming: 0 bases; J trimming: 4 bases; junction bases outside the gene matches: 6. CDR1 is MNHEY and CDR2 is SVGAGI in the germline V gene. This CDR3 has 15 amino acids.

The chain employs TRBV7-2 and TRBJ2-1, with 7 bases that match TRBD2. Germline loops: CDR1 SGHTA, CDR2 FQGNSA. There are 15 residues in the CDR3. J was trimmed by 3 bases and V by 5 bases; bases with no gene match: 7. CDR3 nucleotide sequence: TGTACCAGCAGCCGGTTGGGAGGGGTCTACAATGAGCAGTTCTTC. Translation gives CTSSRLGGVYNEQFF.

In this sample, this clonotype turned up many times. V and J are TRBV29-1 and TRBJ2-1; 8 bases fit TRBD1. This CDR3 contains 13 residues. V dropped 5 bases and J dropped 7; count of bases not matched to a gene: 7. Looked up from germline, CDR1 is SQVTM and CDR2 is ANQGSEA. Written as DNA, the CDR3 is TGCAGCGTTTCGACAGGGGCTAGGAATGAGCAGTTCTTC. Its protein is CSVSTGARNEQFF.

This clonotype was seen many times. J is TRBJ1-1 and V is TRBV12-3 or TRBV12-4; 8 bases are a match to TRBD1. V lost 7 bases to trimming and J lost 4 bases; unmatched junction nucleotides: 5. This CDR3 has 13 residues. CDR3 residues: CASTRGRTTEAFF. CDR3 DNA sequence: TGTGCCAGCACCAGGGGGCGGACCACTGAAGCTTTCTTT.

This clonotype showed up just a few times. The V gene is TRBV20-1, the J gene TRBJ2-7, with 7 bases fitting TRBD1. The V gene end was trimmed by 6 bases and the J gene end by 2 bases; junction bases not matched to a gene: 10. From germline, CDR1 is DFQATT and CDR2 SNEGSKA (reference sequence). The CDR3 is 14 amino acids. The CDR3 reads CSATDGDRPYEQYF. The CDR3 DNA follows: TGCAGTGCCACGGATGGGGACAGACCCTACGAGCAGTACTTC.

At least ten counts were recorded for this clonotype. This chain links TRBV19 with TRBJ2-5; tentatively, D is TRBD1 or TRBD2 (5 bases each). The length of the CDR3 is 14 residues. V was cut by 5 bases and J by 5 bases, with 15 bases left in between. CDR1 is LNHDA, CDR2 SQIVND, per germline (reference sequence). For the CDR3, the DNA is TGTGCCAGTAGTGTAACAGCGTGGGGGGAGACCCAGTACTTC. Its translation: CASSVTAWGETQYF.

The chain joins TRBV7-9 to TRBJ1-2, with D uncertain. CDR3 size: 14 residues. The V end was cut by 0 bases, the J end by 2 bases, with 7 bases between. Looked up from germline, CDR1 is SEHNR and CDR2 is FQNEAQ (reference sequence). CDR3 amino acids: CASSLAPSNYGYTF. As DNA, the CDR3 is TGTGCCAGCAGCTTAGCCCCCTCAAACTATGGCTACACCTTC.

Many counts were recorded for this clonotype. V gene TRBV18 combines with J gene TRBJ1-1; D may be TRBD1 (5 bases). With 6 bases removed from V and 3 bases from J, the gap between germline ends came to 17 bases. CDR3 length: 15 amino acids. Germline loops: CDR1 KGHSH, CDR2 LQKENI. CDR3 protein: CASSPYRLGDTEAFF. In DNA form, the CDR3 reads TGTGCCAGCTCGCCTTACAGGTTGGGGGACACTGAAGCTTTCTTT. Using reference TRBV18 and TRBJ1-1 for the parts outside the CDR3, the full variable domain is NAGVMQNPRHLVRRRGQEARLRCSPMKGHSHVYWYRQLPEEGLKFMVYLQKENIIDESGMPKERFSAEFPKEGPSILRIQQVVRGDSAAYFCASSPYRLGDTEAFFGQGTRLTVV.

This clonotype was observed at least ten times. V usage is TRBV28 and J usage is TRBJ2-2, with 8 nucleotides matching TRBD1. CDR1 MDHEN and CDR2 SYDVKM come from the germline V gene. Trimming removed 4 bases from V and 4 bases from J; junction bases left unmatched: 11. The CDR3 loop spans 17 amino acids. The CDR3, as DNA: TGTGCCAGCAGTTCGGCCACAGGGGGAGTGCTCACCGGGGAGCTGTTTTTT. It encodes CASSSATGGVLTGELFF.

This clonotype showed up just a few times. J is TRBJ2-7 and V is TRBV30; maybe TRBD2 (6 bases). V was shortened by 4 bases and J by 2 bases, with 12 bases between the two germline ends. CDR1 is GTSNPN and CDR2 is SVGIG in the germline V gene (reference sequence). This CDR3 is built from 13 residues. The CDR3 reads CAWNNGSAYEQYF. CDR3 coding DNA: TGTGCCTGGAACAACGGGAGTGCCTACGAGCAGTACTTC.

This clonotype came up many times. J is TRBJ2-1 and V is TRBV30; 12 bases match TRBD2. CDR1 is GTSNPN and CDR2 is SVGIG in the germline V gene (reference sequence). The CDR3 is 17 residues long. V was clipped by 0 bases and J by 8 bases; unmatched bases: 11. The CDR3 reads CAWSVLTSGRRAHEQFF. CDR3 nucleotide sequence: TGTGCCTGGAGTGTACTGACTAGCGGGAGAAGGGCCCATGAGCAGTTCTTC.

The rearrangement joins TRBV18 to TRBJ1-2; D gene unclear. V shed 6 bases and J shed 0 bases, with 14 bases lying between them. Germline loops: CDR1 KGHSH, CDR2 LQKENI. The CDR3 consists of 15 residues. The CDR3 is CASSHHLGPNYGYTF. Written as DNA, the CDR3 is TGTGCCAGCTCCCACCACCTCGGTCCTAACTATGGCTACACCTTC.

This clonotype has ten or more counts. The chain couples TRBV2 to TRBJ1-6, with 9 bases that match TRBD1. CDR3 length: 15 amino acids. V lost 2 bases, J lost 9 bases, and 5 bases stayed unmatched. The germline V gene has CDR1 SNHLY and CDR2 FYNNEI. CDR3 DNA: TGTGCCAGCAGTGAAACAGGGGGCCGCGGTTCACCCCTCCACTTT. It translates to CASSETGGRGSPLHF.

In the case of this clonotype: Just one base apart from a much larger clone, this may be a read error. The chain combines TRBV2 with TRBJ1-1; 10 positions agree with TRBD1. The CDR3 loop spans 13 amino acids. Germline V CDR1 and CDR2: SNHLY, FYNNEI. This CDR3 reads CVSRDRGGTEAFF. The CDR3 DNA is TGTGTCAGCAGGGACAGGGGAGGCACTGAAGCTTTCTTT.

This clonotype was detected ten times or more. CDR3 residues: CASSLVYRAVDPPLHF. CDR3 bases: TGTGCCAGCAGCTTAGTCTACAGGGCCGTAGATCCACCCCTCCACTTT. The gene calls are TRBV7-9 and TRBJ1-6; a possible D gene is TRBD1 (6 bases). Between the trimmed V and J ends, which lost 1 base and 11 bases, there was a span of 18 bases. CDR1 is SEHNR, CDR2 FQNEAQ, per germline (reference sequence). CDR3 length equals 16 residues.